The 32 T cell receptor beta chains below all came from one sample that was sequenced in a study of T cells in Graves' hyperthyroidism and ophthalmopathy. TCR beta CDR3 regions were amplified from RNA transcripts. HTBI primers were employed in a first-round RT-PCR of the TCR CDR3. TCRdb used MiXCR to reprocess the multiplex PCR reads, holding one entry per CDR3 protein. The repertoire includes approximately 610,000 distinct CDR3 sequences, 16% of them detected once, and around 18% sits in the top ten. Sample: blood. These TCRs come from a woman aged 18-29 years with Graves' hyperthyroidism.

This clonotype was seen ten or more times. This chain connects TRBV2 to TRBJ1-5; TRBD1 might be the D (6 bases). Germline CDR1 is SNHLY and CDR2 is FYNNEI. The CDR3 consists of 15 residues. V was shortened by 7 bases and J by 7 bases, with 20 bases between the two germline ends. The CDR3 sequence: CASNADSLSDQPQHF. As DNA, the CDR3 is TGTGCCAGCAACGCGGACAGCCTTTCGGACCAGCCCCAGCATTTT.

This clonotype was detected only a few times. V usage is TRBV10-1 and J usage is TRBJ1-6; D is unclear. Between the trimmed V and J ends, which lost 4 bases and 5 bases, there was a span of 9 bases. The CDR3 runs 14 residues. Germline V gives CDR1 WNHNN, CDR2 SYGVQD (reference sequence). The CDR3 DNA sequence: TGCGCCAGCAGTGGGGCAGAAAATAATTCACCCCTCCACTTT. Amino acids: CASSGAENNSPLHF.

This sequence joins TRBV14 and TRBJ1-2, with D unresolved. The germline V gene has CDR1 SGHDN and CDR2 FVKESK. The CDR3 totals 13 residues. The V and J ends lost 1 base and 2 bases respectively, with 5 bases between them. CDR3 sequence reads: CASSQVSNYGYTF. The CDR3 nucleotides read TGTGCCAGCAGCCAAGTATCCAACTATGGCTACACCTTC.

In its sample, this clonotype was seen many times. V and J are TRBV7-8 and TRBJ2-3, with D unresolved. V lost 5 bases and J lost 5, with 5 bases in between. This CDR3 spans 11 amino acids. Germline V CDR1 and CDR2: SGHVS, FQNEAQ. CDR3 DNA: TGTGCCAGCAGCCAAGGAGATACGCAGTATTTT. It encodes CASSQGDTQYF.

V gene TRBV12-3 or TRBV12-4 combines with J gene TRBJ2-1; the match to TRBD1 covers 8 bases. After removal of 7 bases from V and 7 bases from J, the junction contained 12 bases not matched to a gene. The CDR3 consists of 15 residues. CDR3 DNA sequence: TGTGCCAGCACCCTCGGGACAGGTATTTTGAATGAGCAGTTCTTC. It codes for CASTLGTGILNEQFF.

This clonotype was counted between two and nine times. The chain links TRBV6-1 to TRBJ2-7, with 7 positions matching TRBD2. Germline CDR1 is MNHNS and CDR2 is SASEGT. This CDR3 is built from 15 residues. V trimming: 7 bases; J trimming: 0 bases; junction bases outside the gene matches: 9. The CDR3 DNA sequence: TGTGCCAGCACCAAAAGCGGGGTCTCCTCCTACGAGCAGTACTTC. This translates into CASTKSGVSSYEQYF.

On this clonotype itself: The junction departs from the called germline gene at one end, perhaps through a read error. V gene TRBV28 combines with J gene TRBJ2-7, with D maybe TRBD1 (5 bases). The germline CDR1 and CDR2 sequences are MDHEN and SYDVKM. The CDR3 extends over 12 amino acids. CDR3 residues: CASSYQGYAQYF. The CDR3 DNA reads as TGTGCCAGCAGTTATCAGGGATACGCGCAGTACTTC.

The table lists this clonotype with a few counts. The gene calls are TRBV7-8 and TRBJ1-4; perhaps TRBD1 as D (5 bases). Trimming left V 5 bases short and J 8 bases short, with 15 bases between. This CDR3 has 14 amino acids. Germline V CDR1 and CDR2: SGHVS, FQNEAQ. This chain's CDR3 is CASSPRDGPEKLFF. CDR3 coding DNA: TGTGCCAGCAGCCCCAGGGACGGTCCGGAAAAACTGTTTTTT.

This clonotype showed up just a few times. V and J are TRBV7-2 and TRBJ1-2; 7 bases fit TRBD1. The CDR3 is made up of 13 amino acids. The V segment lost 5 bases and the J segment 8 bases; nucleotides outside the gene matches: 8. Germline V CDR1 and CDR2: SGHTA, FQGNSA. The CDR3 DNA reads as TGTGCCAGCAGCCGCGACAGGGTTGGCGGCTACACCTTC. It encodes CASSRDRVGGYTF.

The chain combines TRBV6-2 or TRBV6-3 with TRBJ1-3; TRBD1 is a possible D gene (5 bases). This CDR3 has 16 amino acids. Trimming took off 0 bases at V and 2 bases at J, with 11 bases between the two ends. Germline CDR1 MNHEY, CDR2 SVGEGT. The CDR3 bases are TGTGCCAGCAGTTACTCCGGGTGGGACCCTGGAAACACCATATATTTT. It is translated as CASSYSGWDPGNTIYF.

This clonotype was observed many times. The chain links TRBV27 to TRBJ2-7, with 10 positions matching TRBD2. V gave up 6 bases and J gave up 4 bases; unmatched junction bases: 3. Germline loops: CDR1 MNHEY, CDR2 SMNVEV (reference sequence). The CDR3 contains 13 residues. CDR3 sequence (DNA): TGTGCCAGCAGAGTACTAGCGGGGTACGAGCAGTACTTC. It translates to CASRVLAGYEQYF.

This clonotype was observed many times. The rearrangement uses TRBV3-1 and TRBJ1-4, with D uncertain. Germline CDR1 is LGHDT and CDR2 is YNNKEL (reference sequence). The CDR3 covers 14 residues. V lost 4 bases, J lost 0 bases, and 6 bases lay in between. The CDR3 nucleotides read TGTGCCAGCAGCCTCGGTTCAACTAATGAAAAACTGTTTTTT. Its protein product is CASSLGSTNEKLFF.

In its sample, this clonotype was seen many times. The gene calls are TRBV7-9 and TRBJ2-7; maybe TRBD1 (6 bases). Trimming shortened V by 4 bases and J by 0 bases, and 10 bases separated the two germline ends. From germline, CDR1 is SEHNR and CDR2 FQNEAQ (reference sequence). The CDR3 loop spans 14 amino acids. Written as DNA, the CDR3 is TGTGCCAGCAGCTGGACAGCCCACTCCTACGAGCAGTACTTC. This translates into CASSWTAHSYEQYF. The full variable domain, rest sourced from reference TRBV7-9 and TRBJ2-7, is DTGVSQNPRHKITKRGQNVTFRCDPISEHNRLYWYRQTLGQGPEFLTYFQNEAQLEKSRLLSDRFSAERPKGSFSTLEIQRTEQGDSAMYLCASSWTAHSYEQYFGPGTRLTVT.

The CDR3 DNA reads TGTGCCAGCAGCTTCACAGGGACGGCGGGCTACACCTTC. Its translation is CASSFTGTAGYTF. The gene calls are TRBV5-6 and TRBJ1-2; weak D call: TRBD1 (6 bases). V was clipped by 2 bases and J by 8 bases, with 13 bases between them. This CDR3 has 13 residues. The germline gives CDR1 SGHDT, CDR2 YYEEEE.

The J gene is TRBJ2-2, the V gene TRBV2; TRBD1 matches at 8 bases. Germline CDR1 reads SNHLY; CDR2 reads FYNNEI. CDR3 length equals 16 residues. With 8 bases clipped from V and 2 bases from J, the junction kept 10 bases outside the gene matches. The CDR3 DNA reads as TGTGCCAGCGGTCATCCGGGACAGGCAAACACCGGGGAGCTGTTTTTT. This gives the protein CASGHPGQANTGELFF.

This clonotype was seen a handful of times. The rearrangement uses TRBV28 and TRBJ1-1; tentatively, D is TRBD1 (6 bases). V lost 11 bases and J 0 bases, leaving 19 bases between the germline ends. Looked up from germline, CDR1 is MDHEN and CDR2 is SYDVKM. The CDR3 has 15 amino acids. The DNA for the CDR3 is TGTGCCGGGGGTGGGGGCGGCCTAATGAACACTGAAGCTTTCTTT. Translating it yields CAGGGGGLMNTEAFF. The complete variable domain, with remaining parts taken from reference TRBV28 and TRBJ1-1, reads DVKVTQSSRYLVKRTGEKVFLECVQDMDHENMFWYRQDPGLGLRLIYFSYDVKMKEKGDIPEGYSVSREKKERFSLILESASTNQTSMYLCAGGGGGLMNTEAFFGQGTRLTVV.

This clonotype showed up just a few times. The rearrangement joins TRBV3-1 to TRBJ2-3; D unresolved. Trimming removed 0 bases from V and 6 bases from J, with 7 bases in between. The CDR3 spans 13 residues. Looked up from germline, CDR1 is LGHDT and CDR2 is YNNKEL (reference sequence). The CDR3 region has the DNA TGTGCCAGCAGCCAAGAGCTAGGGGATACGCAGTATTTT. Residues: CASSQELGDTQYF.

The chain links TRBV20-1 to TRBJ1-4, with 10 bases lining up with TRBD1. Trimming took 3 bases from V and 10 from J; bases not matched to a gene: 8. Germline CDR1 DFQATT, CDR2 SNEGSKA (reference sequence). The CDR3 has 14 amino acids. The CDR3 region is CSARAGTGVGKLFF. DNA of the CDR3: TGCAGTGCTAGGGCCGGGACAGGGGTTGGAAAACTGTTTTTT.

This clonotype was counted at least ten times. V gene TRBV7-2 combines with J gene TRBJ2-5; D unresolved. The CDR3 has 12 residues. V was clipped by 2 bases and J by 1 base, with 2 bases between them. The V gene's germline CDR1 is SGHTA and CDR2 FQGNSA. The CDR3 is CASSLPQETQYF. CDR3 nucleotide sequence: TGTGCCAGCAGCTTACCCCAAGAGACCCAGTACTTC. Complete variable domain (other parts from reference TRBV7-2 and TRBJ2-5): GAGVSQSPSNKVTEKGKDVELRCDPISGHTALYWYRQSLGQGLEFLIYFQGNSAPDKSGLPSDRFSAERTGGSVSTLTIQRTQQEDSAVYLCASSLPQETQYFGPGTRLLVL.

For this clonotype: This may arise from a read error, as a much more abundant clone is one base away. The chain is built from TRBV7-9 and TRBJ2-7; TRBD1 matches at 10 bases. This CDR3 has 18 residues. The germline gives CDR1 SEHNR, CDR2 FQNEAQ (reference sequence). CDR3 loop: CASGLSRDRGPVSYEQYF. The CDR3 DNA follows: TGTGCCAGCGGCTTATCCCGGGACAGGGGACCCGTCTCCTACGAGCAGTACTTC.

The rearrangement links TRBV19 to TRBJ1-6; 7 bases align to TRBD1. The germline V gene encodes CDR1 LNHDA and CDR2 SQIVND (reference sequence). V lost 5 bases and J lost 10; bases outside the gene matches: 11. This CDR3 contains 15 residues. The CDR3 coding sequence is TGTGCCAGTAGTCTCGGACAGGCCCACGGGTCACCCCTCCACTTT. Translated, it gives CASSLGQAHGSPLHF.

This clonotype was detected only a few times. The chain is built from TRBV3-1 and TRBJ2-7; no firm D call. Trimming left V 0 bases short and J 1 base short, with 7 bases between. The CDR3 has 14 amino acids. Germline values: CDR1 LGHDT, CDR2 YNNKEL (reference sequence). The CDR3: CASSQDSPSYEQYF. CDR3 coding DNA: TGTGCCAGCAGCCAAGATTCGCCATCCTACGAGCAGTACTTC.

The chain carries TRBV4-3 and TRBJ2-2; D gene ambiguous. The CDR3 runs 14 residues. The germline V and J ends were trimmed by 0 bases and 6 bases, with 8 bases remaining between them. The germline gives CDR1 LGHNA, CDR2 YSLEER. DNA of the CDR3: TGCGCCAGCAGCCAAGATTCCATCCCCGGGGAGCTGTTTTTT. Translated, it gives CASSQDSIPGELFF.

CDR3 loop: CASRDQDYFYGYTF. CDR3 coding DNA: TGTGCCAGCAGGGATCAAGATTACTTCTATGGCTACACCTTC. The J gene is TRBJ1-2, the V gene TRBV5-5; the D is unclear. V lost 5 bases and J lost 4, with 15 bases in between. The germline V gene encodes CDR1 SGHKS and CDR2 YYEKEE (reference sequence). The CDR3 spans 14 residues.

Note on this clonotype: One end of the junction fails to match germline, which may point to a read error. This rearrangement joins TRBV2 to TRBJ2-3; D is ambiguous. The CDR3 is made up of 12 amino acids. Per the germline V gene, CDR1 is SNHLY and CDR2 is FYNNEI. CDR3 protein: CASSPVTDTRYF. The DNA of the CDR3 is TGTGCCAGCAGTCCGGTCACAGATACGCGGTATTTT.

This clonotype was counted many times. J is TRBJ2-2 and V is TRBV2, with TRBD2 matching 10 bases. Germline V gene data show CDR1 as SNHLY and CDR2 as FYNNEI. The CDR3 is made up of 16 amino acids. Losses at the gene ends were 2 bases for V and 4 bases for J; bases not matched to a gene: 4. The CDR3 nucleotides are TGTGCCAGCAGTGAATCCAGCGGGAGGGCCACCGGGGAGCTGTTTTTT. Its translation is CASSESSGRATGELFF. Filled out from reference TRBV2 and TRBJ2-2, the complete variable domain reads EPEVTQTPSHQVTQMGQEVILRCVPISNHLYFYWYRQILGQKVEFLVSFYNNEISEKSEIFDDQFSVERPDGSNFTLKIRSTKLEDSAMYFCASSESSGRATGELFFGEGSRLTVL.

Remarks on this clonotype: A much larger clone differs from this one at a single base, so this may be a read error. The chain joins TRBV11-3 to TRBJ2-5, with a tentative D call TRBD1 (6 bases). CDR3 length equals 15 residues. Germline CDR1 and CDR2: SGHNT and YENEEA. The CDR3 DNA sequence: TGTGCCGGCAGCCAGACGGGGACATACCAAGAGACCCAGTACTTC. This encodes CAGSQTGTYQETQYF.

V is TRBV4-1 and J is TRBJ2-3, with TRBD1 identical over 9 bases. CDR3 size: 19 residues. V was pared by 5 bases and J by 1 base, with 16 bases of the junction left unmatched. Germline values: CDR1 MGHRA, CDR2 YSYEKL. CDR3 sequence reads: CASSGPGQGGSSGTDTQYF. CDR3 nucleotides: TGCGCCAGCAGCGGCCCGGGACAGGGAGGTAGTTCTGGCACAGATACGCAGTATTTT.

This clonotype was seen many times. The V and J genes are TRBV12-3 or TRBV12-4 and TRBJ2-5; TRBD2 agrees at 11 bases. Germline trimming cut 4 bases from V and 3 bases from J; bases unmatched to any gene: 4. CDR3 length: 15 amino acids. CDR3 residues: CASSSGTSGEETQYF. The CDR3 DNA follows: TGTGCCAGCAGTTCCGGGACTAGCGGAGAAGAGACCCAGTACTTC.

This chain uses TRBV12-3 or TRBV12-4 with TRBJ2-5; maybe TRBD2 (7 bases). V was cut by 7 bases and J by 4 bases, with 19 bases left in between. The CDR3 sequence is 15 residues long. In DNA form, the CDR3 reads TGTGCCAGCACCCTAAGGGGGGGCTCTGGAGAGACCCAGTACTTC. It translates to CASTLRGGSGETQYF.

This clonotype was seen a handful of times. The chain employs TRBV20-1 and TRBJ2-1; D not resolved. Germline loops: CDR1 DFQATT, CDR2 SNEGSKA (reference sequence). The CDR3 is made up of 11 amino acids. The V and J ends lost 6 bases and 6 bases respectively, with 9 bases between them. CDR3 coding DNA: TGCAGTGCAGGGCGGACCAATGAGCAGTTCTTC. This encodes CSAGRTNEQFF.

This clonotype was detected many times. J is TRBJ2-7 and V is TRBV12-3 or TRBV12-4, with a tentative D call TRBD1 (5 bases). Trimming took off 5 bases at V and 6 bases at J, with 8 bases between the two ends. This CDR3 comprises 11 residues. As DNA, the CDR3 is TGTGCCAGCAGTCAGGGTTTCGAGCAGTACTTC. Translated: CASSQGFEQYF.